The present T cell receptor beta chain was sequenced within a study of cytomegalovirus exposure and HLA in healthy donors. Findings and caveats of the study: Cytomegalovirus association was assigned to about 180 TCR beta chains. Through in vitro validation, three CMV-associated chains were shown to be specific for CMV antigens. Reported results showed that the classifier diagnosed cytomegalovirus status with high specificity and sensitivity.

As regards this clone: Its target is unknown.

Libraries were prepared by immunoSEQ multiplex PCR; TCRdb keeps only in-frame clonotypes and omits some of them. This table has 80,000 to 95,000 clones, 95% to 97% appearing once. The length of the CDR3 is 16 residues. Unmatched junction bases numbered 8, after V lost 0 bases and J lost 9 bases. The germline V gene encodes CDR1 LGHNA and CDR2 YNFKEQ. The validation cohort, a group of under 150 subjects, included the donors and was separate from the roughly 720-subject first cohort. Specimen: PBMCs. V and J are TRBV4-2 and TRBJ2-1, with 10 positions matching TRBD2. The sequence was collected from a woman aged 18-29 years in good health and CMV-seronegative. The CDR3 DNA reads TGTGCCAGCAGCCAAGAAAAGCCTAGCGGGAGAACTGAGCAGTTCTTC. Protein sequence: CASSQEKPSGRTEQFF.